Given below is one TCR beta chain in context. TCRdb's copy holds only in-frame clones and misses some; the assay was immunoSEQ multiplex PCR. The sample lists 40,000 to 55,000 clones, approximately 87% seen once, with under 1.5% in the top ten. This entry is derived from a study of T cell changes during pregnancy in multiple sclerosis. The specimen was peripheral blood, collected in the first trimester of pregnancy. The source of this sequence is a female donor in good health, enrolled as a control in a pregnancy study.

The CDR3 here is CASSFGLATGELFF. The CDR3 DNA reads TGTGCCAGCAGCTTTGGACTAGCCACCGGGGAGCTGTTTTTT. The rearrangement uses TRBV5-6 and TRBJ2-2; 8 nucleotides align to TRBD2. V dropped 2 bases and J dropped 4; count of bases not matched to a gene: 1. The germline CDR1 and CDR2 sequences are SGHDT and YYEEEE. This CDR3 has 14 residues.